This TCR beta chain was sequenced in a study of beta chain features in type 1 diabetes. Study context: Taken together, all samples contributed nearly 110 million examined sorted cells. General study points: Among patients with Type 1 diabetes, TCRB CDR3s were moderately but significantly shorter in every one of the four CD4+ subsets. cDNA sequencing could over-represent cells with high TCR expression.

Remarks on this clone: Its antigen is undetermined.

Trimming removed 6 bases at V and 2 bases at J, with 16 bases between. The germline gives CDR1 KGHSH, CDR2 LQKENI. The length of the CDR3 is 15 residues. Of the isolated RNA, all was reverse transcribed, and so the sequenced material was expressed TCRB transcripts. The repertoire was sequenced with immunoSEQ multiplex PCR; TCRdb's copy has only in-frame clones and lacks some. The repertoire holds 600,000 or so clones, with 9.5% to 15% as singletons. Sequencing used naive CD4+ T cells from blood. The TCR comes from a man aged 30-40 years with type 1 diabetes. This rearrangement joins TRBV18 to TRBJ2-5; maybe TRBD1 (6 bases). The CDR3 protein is CASSPQLDSQETQYF. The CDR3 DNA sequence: TGTGCCAGCTCGCCCCAGCTGGACAGTCAAGAGACCCAGTACTTC. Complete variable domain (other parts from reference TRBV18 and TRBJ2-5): NAGVMQNPRHLVRRRGQEARLRCSPMKGHSHVYWYRQLPEEGLKFMVYLQKENIIDESGMPKERFSAEFPKEGPSILRIQQVVRGDSAAYFCASSPQLDSQETQYFGPGTRLLVL.